The 13 T cell receptor beta chains below all came from one sample that was sequenced in a study of blood T cell repertoires in COVID-19. TCRdb's table, derived via immunoSEQ multiplex PCR, lists solely in-frame clones and lacks some. The sample includes approximately 250,000 clones, roughly nine tenths seen only once; the top ten take roughly 1.6%. Material: peripheral blood. The receptors shown here come from a woman aged 55-69 years who had recovered from COVID-19.

This chain connects TRBV4-2 to TRBJ1-1; 8 bases are a match to TRBD1. Germline V gives CDR1 LGHNA, CDR2 YNFKEQ. V lost 4 bases, J lost 5 bases, and 6 bases stayed unmatched. There are 14 residues in the CDR3. CDR3 DNA: TGTGCCAGCAGCCCCGGACAGGGTTGGACTGAAGCTTTCTTT. Its translation: CASSPGQGWTEAFF.

The V gene is TRBV5-1, the J gene TRBJ2-7; 10 bases map to TRBD1. The germline V gene has CDR1 SGHRS and CDR2 YFSETQ. The trim removed 4 bases at V and 7 bases at J, leaving 11 bases unmatched. CDR3 size: 15 residues. The CDR3 reads CASSQDRGSLREQYF. The CDR3 coding sequence is TGCGCCAGCAGCCAGGACAGGGGGTCTTTGCGAGAGCAGTACTTC.

This chain uses TRBV10-3 with TRBJ2-7, with D perhaps matching TRBD2 (6 bases). CDR3 length equals 13 residues. Germline assignment: CDR1 ENHRY and CDR2 SYGVKD. The germline V and J ends were trimmed by 7 bases and 2 bases, with 12 bases remaining between them. Here the CDR3 DNA reads TGTGCCATCAATGCGGGACCCGCCTACGAGCAGTACTTC. Translation gives CAINAGPAYEQYF.

V usage is TRBV7-2 and J usage is TRBJ2-1, with 8 bases that match TRBD2. Germline values: CDR1 SGHTA, CDR2 FQGNSA. With 1 base clipped from V and 4 bases from J, the junction kept 3 bases outside the gene matches. CDR3 length: 15 residues. The CDR3 loop reads CASSLVSGGYNEQFF. The CDR3 DNA reads TGTGCCAGCAGCTTAGTGAGCGGGGGATACAATGAGCAGTTCTTC. Full variable domain (remainder filled in from reference TRBV7-2 and TRBJ2-1): GAGVSQSPSNKVTEKGKDVELRCDPISGHTALYWYRQSLGQGLEFLIYFQGNSAPDKSGLPSDRFSAERTGGSVSTLTIQRTQQEDSAVYLCASSLVSGGYNEQFFGPGTRLTVL.

The CDR3 nucleotides are TGCGCCAGCAGCTTGGACAGTCTCTCCTATAATTCACCCCTCCACTTT. Translating it yields CASSLDSLSYNSPLHF. V is TRBV5-1 and J is TRBJ1-6, with unresolved D. CDR3 size: 16 residues. CDR1 and CDR2 from the germline V gene are SGHRS and YFSETQ. The V end lost 0 bases, the J end lost 0 bases, and 7 bases lay between the germline ends.

CDR3 nucleotide sequence: TGCAGCGTTCCCAGTCTGAACACTGAAGCTTTCTTT. Amino acid sequence: CSVPSLNTEAFF. The chain has TRBV29-1 and TRBJ1-1; D ambiguous. Trimming stripped 5 bases from V and 0 bases from J, with 7 bases between. The germline CDR1 and CDR2 sequences are SQVTM and ANQGSEA. This CDR3 spans 12 amino acids.

The chain has TRBV7-2 and TRBJ2-7; TRBD2 is a possible D gene (5 bases). V lost 1 base and J lost 2, with 12 bases in between. The CDR3 runs 15 residues. CDR1 is SGHTA and CDR2 is FQGNSA in the germline V gene. CDR3 sequence (DNA): TGTGCCAGCAGCTTAGTGTCGGTTAGCGCCTACGAGCAGTACTTC. It translates to CASSLVSVSAYEQYF.

This clone occurred many times. V gene TRBV7-9 combines with J gene TRBJ2-3; D gene ambiguous. Looked up from germline, CDR1 is SEHNR and CDR2 is FQNEAQ (reference sequence). CDR3 length: 14 amino acids. The V end lost 5 bases, the J end lost 1 base, and 10 bases lay between the germline ends. This chain's CDR3 is CASSLGVGTDTQYF. As DNA, the CDR3 is TGTGCCAGCAGCCTAGGAGTGGGCACAGATACGCAGTATTTT. Combining the CDR3 with reference TRBV7-9 and TRBJ2-3 gives the whole variable domain DTGVSQNPRHKITKRGQNVTFRCDPISEHNRLYWYRQTLGQGPEFLTYFQNEAQLEKSRLLSDRFSAERPKGSFSTLEIQRTEQGDSAMYLCASSLGVGTDTQYFGPGTRLTVL.

The V and J genes are TRBV5-4 and TRBJ2-2, with TRBD1 identical over 7 bases. The ends lost 4 bases at V and 1 base at J; junction bases unmatched: 7. Germline values: CDR1 SGHNT, CDR2 YYREEE (reference sequence). The CDR3 has 16 amino acids. CDR3: CASSSLGQKNTGELFF. CDR3 DNA sequence: TGTGCCAGCAGCAGCCTGGGACAGAAGAACACCGGGGAGCTGTTTTTT.

This clone was seen just once. The J gene is TRBJ2-5, the V gene TRBV5-4, with 7 bases identical to TRBD1. Per the germline V gene, CDR1 is SGHNT and CDR2 is YYREEE (reference sequence). The V segment lost 1 base and the J segment 3 bases; nucleotides outside the gene matches: 6. The CDR3 loop spans 15 amino acids. This CDR3 reads CASSLIGTAKETQYF. In nucleotides, the CDR3 is TGTGCCAGCAGCTTGATTGGGACAGCAAAAGAGACCCAGTACTTC.

This chain connects TRBV4-2 to TRBJ2-1; D is possibly TRBD2 (7 bases). The germline CDR1 and CDR2 sequences are LGHNA and YNFKEQ. The CDR3 has 19 amino acids. V was cut by 3 bases and J by 0 bases, with 21 bases left in between. The CDR3 loop is CASSHPSGRGGSSYNEQFF. The CDR3 DNA sequence: TGTGCCAGCAGCCACCCCTCCGGTAGGGGGGGGAGCTCCTACAATGAGCAGTTCTTC.

The chain links TRBV7-6 to TRBJ2-2; possible D gene TRBD1, 6 bases. The germline gives CDR1 SGHVS, CDR2 FNYEAQ. CDR3 length: 16 residues. V was cut by 5 bases and J by 7 bases, with 20 bases left in between. CDR3 amino acids: CASSPYEQGSGGELFF. Here the CDR3 DNA reads TGTGCCAGCAGCCCATACGAACAGGGTTCGGGCGGGGAGCTGTTTTTT.

The rearrangement links TRBV7-2 to TRBJ1-1; 8 bases fit TRBD1. The CDR3 totals 15 residues. V lost 5 bases to trimming and J lost 5 bases; unmatched junction nucleotides: 10. Per germline, CDR1 SGHTA and CDR2 FQGNSA. The CDR3, as DNA: TGTGCCAGCAGCCGCCGCAGGGGGCGCCGAACTGAAGCTTTCTTT. This translates into CASSRRRGRRTEAFF.